These 27 T cell receptor beta chains were all obtained from the same sample, sequenced in a study of blood T cell repertoires in COVID-19. This table comes from immunoSEQ multiplex PCR, and its TCRdb copy is limited to in-frame clones, with some not included. The repertoire consists of tens of thousands of clones, with 80% to 90% occurring once and the leading ten covering approximately 33%. Sequences were obtained from peripheral blood. The source is a woman of 80 years or more with COVID-19, enrolled during active disease.

The gene calls are TRBV21-1 and TRBJ1-1; TRBD1 is taken as the D call from the table, unchecked against the DNA. TRBV21-1 is classified as a pseudogene. The CDR3 loop spans 14 amino acids. The CDR3 DNA reads as TGTGCCAGCAGCAGTCTATTTCAGGGGGCCGAAGCTTTCTTT. Encoded protein: CASSSLFQGAEAFF.

The V gene is TRBV13, the J gene TRBJ2-2; maybe TRBD2 (5 bases). CDR3 length: 16 residues. V gave up 0 bases and J gave up 4 bases, with 12 bases separating them. CDR1 is PRHDT, CDR2 FYEKMQ, per germline (reference sequence). The DNA of the CDR3 is TGTGCCAGCAGCTTAGGGGTGGAGGAGGTCACCGGGGAGCTGTTTTTT. Translation: CASSLGVEEVTGELFF.

The chain has TRBV4-3 and TRBJ2-7; no reliable D call. CDR1 LGHNA and CDR2 YSLEER come from the germline V gene. The V end was cut by 1 base, the J end by 3 bases, with 10 bases between. This CDR3 contains 14 residues. The CDR3 bases are TGCGCCAGCAGCCAAGCGTTACGCGTCTACGAGCAGTACTTC. Translation: CASSQALRVYEQYF.

The rearrangement links TRBV5-8 to TRBJ1-4; 7 positions match TRBD1. Germline CDR1 and CDR2: SGHTS and YDEGEE. This CDR3 comprises 13 residues. Germline trimming cut 2 bases from V and 7 bases from J; bases unmatched to any gene: 2. CDR3 DNA sequence: TGTGCCAGCAGCTTTGGGACAGCTGAAAAACTGTTTTTT. It specifies CASSFGTAEKLFF.

The chain employs TRBV5-1 and TRBJ2-1, with TRBD2 matching 8 bases. The CDR3 sequence is 15 residues long. V was clipped by 2 bases and J by 6 bases; unmatched bases: 7. CDR1 SGHRS and CDR2 YFSETQ come from the germline V gene. CDR3 residues: CASSFFREGFNEQFF. The CDR3 DNA follows: TGCGCCAGCAGCTTCTTCCGGGAGGGCTTCAATGAGCAGTTCTTC.

CDR3 bases: TGCAGCGTAGATCGCGGGACAGGGGGAGTGGGGACCCAGCATTTT. Translated: CSVDRGTGGVGTQHF. The chain employs TRBV29-1 and TRBJ1-5, with 11 positions matching TRBD1. V shed 6 bases, J shed 11 bases, and the junction held 15 bases outside the gene matches. The CDR3 is made up of 15 amino acids. Germline CDR1 reads SQVTM; CDR2 reads ANQGSEA.

This chain links TRBV19 with TRBJ2-1; 12 nucleotides match TRBD2. The CDR3 extends over 15 amino acids. Germline lookup yields CDR1 LNHDA and CDR2 SQIVND (reference sequence). Unmatched junction bases numbered 5, after V lost 4 bases and J lost 7 bases. The CDR3 nucleotides are TGTGCCAGTAGTAAGACTAGCGGGAGTTTGAATGAGCAGTTCTTC. Its translation: CASSKTSGSLNEQFF.

This chain links TRBV7-8 with TRBJ1-5, with 8 bases identical to TRBD1. Unmatched junction bases numbered 2, after V lost 1 base and J lost 6 bases. CDR3 length: 14 amino acids. From germline, CDR1 is SGHVS and CDR2 FQNEAQ. CDR3 region: CASSLGTGLQPQHF. The CDR3 DNA reads TGTGCCAGCAGCTTAGGGACAGGGCTTCAGCCCCAGCATTTT.

The chain employs TRBV6-1 and TRBJ1-1, with D unresolved. Trimming shortened V by 3 bases and J by 7 bases, and 18 bases separated the two germline ends. The CDR3 spans 15 residues. Germline CDR1 and CDR2: MNHNS and SASEGT. This CDR3 reads CASSDPPGSMYEAFF. The CDR3, as DNA: TGTGCCAGCAGTGATCCCCCGGGGTCCATGTATGAAGCTTTCTTT.

The chain is built from TRBV4-3 and TRBJ2-1, with 7 bases matching TRBD2. The CDR3 is 16 amino acids. V trimming: 1 base; J trimming: 1 base; junction bases outside the gene matches: 4. Germline V gene lookup returns CDR1 LGHNA and CDR2 YSLEER. CDR3 sequence reads: CASSQGLAVSYNEQFF. The CDR3 DNA reads as TGCGCCAGCAGCCAAGGTCTAGCGGTTTCCTACAATGAGCAGTTCTTC.

The V and J genes are TRBV5-6 and TRBJ2-6; 11 nucleotides agree with TRBD1. J gave up 1 base and V 4 bases, and 7 bases lay outside the gene matches. Germline CDR1 reads SGHDT; CDR2 reads YYEEEE. CDR3 size: 18 residues. The CDR3 DNA reads as TGTGCCAGCAGCCAAGGGGACAGGGGGATATCTGGGGCCAACGTCCTGACTTTC. Its protein is CASSQGDRGISGANVLTF.

The chain carries TRBV15 and TRBJ1-2, with 11 bases fitting TRBD1. CDR3 length: 15 amino acids. V dropped 5 bases and J dropped 4; count of bases not matched to a gene: 6. Germline lookup yields CDR1 LNHNV and CDR2 YYDKDF (reference sequence). This CDR3 is CATSGGTGGAYGYTF. The CDR3 nucleotides are TGTGCCACCAGCGGGGGGACAGGGGGAGCCTATGGCTACACCTTC.

This chain's CDR3 is CASSKDRKVFSEKLFF. CDR3 DNA: TGTGCCAGCAGTAAGGACAGGAAGGTGTTTAGTGAAAAACTGTTTTTT. The chain recombines TRBV27 with TRBJ1-4, with 7 bases aligning to TRBD1. This CDR3 is 16 amino acids long. Germline V gives CDR1 MNHEY, CDR2 SMNVEV (reference sequence). After removal of 5 bases from V and 7 bases from J, the junction contained 13 bases not matched to a gene. The full variable domain, rest sourced from reference TRBV27 and TRBJ1-4, is EAQVTQNPRYLITVTGKKLTVTCSQNMNHEYMSWYRQDPGLGLRQIYYSMNVEVTDKGDVPEGYKVSRKEKRNFPLILESPSPNQTSLYFCASSKDRKVFSEKLFFGSGTQLSVL.

V and J are TRBV11-2 and TRBJ2-1; 8 bases agree with TRBD2. Germline CDR1 and CDR2: SGHAT and FQNNGV. The V gene end was trimmed by 3 bases and the J gene end by 7 bases; junction bases not matched to a gene: 8. CDR3 length: 15 residues. As DNA, the CDR3 is TGTGCCAGCAGCTTTAACGCCGGGACTAGGAATGAGCAGTTCTTC. Translation gives CASSFNAGTRNEQFF.

The chain has TRBV7-2 and TRBJ2-5; 11 positions match TRBD2. This CDR3 is 19 amino acids long. With V trimmed by 0 bases and J by 5 bases, 14 bases remained unmatched. Looked up from germline, CDR1 is SGHTA and CDR2 is FQGNSA. CDR3 protein: CASSLALSSGRRPGETQYF. The CDR3 DNA is TGTGCCAGCAGCTTAGCCCTTTCTAGCGGGAGGCGACCTGGGGAGACCCAGTACTTC.

V is TRBV4-2 and J is TRBJ1-2; TRBD1 might be the D (5 bases). Trimming stripped 4 bases from V and 1 base from J, with 19 bases between. The CDR3 loop spans 17 amino acids. Germline lookup yields CDR1 LGHNA and CDR2 YNFKEQ. CDR3 amino acids: CASSPLGETARNYGYTF. DNA of the CDR3: TGTGCCAGCAGCCCCCTGGGCGAGACAGCCCGTAACTATGGCTACACCTTC.

This chain uses TRBV5-4 with TRBJ1-1; D is unclear. The length of the CDR3 is 13 residues. CDR1 SGHNT and CDR2 YYREEE come from the germline V gene (reference sequence). Trimming shortened V by 2 bases and J by 1 base, and 6 bases separated the two germline ends. DNA of the CDR3: TGTGCCAGCAGCTTTGACTCGAACACTGAAGCTTTCTTT. Encoded protein: CASSFDSNTEAFF.

This sequence joins TRBV3-1 (or the pseudogene TRBV3-2) and TRBJ1-1; TRBD1 might be the D (5 bases). Germline CDR1 is LGHDT and CDR2 is YNNKEL (reference sequence). V lost 2 bases and J lost 5, with 6 bases in between. CDR3 length equals 12 residues. The DNA for the CDR3 is TGTGCCAGCAGCCAACGGGGGACTGAAGCTTTCTTT. This translates into CASSQRGTEAFF.

This clone was recorded once. V is TRBV7-3 and J is TRBJ2-7; 10 bases agree with TRBD2. The junction had 11 bases not matched to a gene; V was cut back by 5 bases and J by 7 bases. Germline assignment: CDR1 SGHTA and CDR2 FQGTGA. This CDR3 comprises 15 residues. The CDR3 DNA sequence: TGTGCCAGCAGCCCCGGGACTAGCGTCATCGGAGAGCAGTACTTC. Protein: CASSPGTSVIGEQYF.

The chain links TRBV10-3 to TRBJ2-2; 7 nucleotides align to TRBD2. Trimming cost V 6 bases and J 4 bases; bases outside gene matches: 2. The length of the CDR3 is 13 residues. CDR1 and CDR2 from the germline V gene are ENHRY and SYGVKD. This CDR3 reads CAIRGGVTGELFF. CDR3 nucleotides: TGTGCCATCAGGGGAGGGGTCACCGGGGAGCTGTTTTTT.

The V gene is TRBV3-1 (or the pseudogene TRBV3-2), the J gene TRBJ1-4; D possibly corresponds to TRBD1 (6 bases). The CDR3 contains 15 residues. V was shortened by 3 bases and J by 7 bases, with 15 bases between the two germline ends. CDR1 is LGHDT, CDR2 YNNKEL, per germline (reference sequence). The CDR3 region is CASSQSDRGGEKLFF. The CDR3 DNA reads TGTGCCAGCAGCCAGTCAGATAGGGGGGGTGAAAAACTGTTTTTT.

This clone occurred many times. The chain combines TRBV24-1 with TRBJ1-5; D is ambiguous. Germline V CDR1 and CDR2: KGHDR, SFDVKD. This CDR3 is built from 14 residues. V was cut by 7 bases and J by 5 bases, with 14 bases left in between. CDR3 region: CATSPPGWDQPQHF. CDR3 coding DNA: TGTGCCACCAGCCCCCCGGGGTGGGATCAGCCCCAGCATTTT.

This clone was detected once. The chain employs TRBV5-4 and TRBJ2-1, with 11 positions matching TRBD2. The germline CDR1 and CDR2 sequences are SGHNT and YYREEE (reference sequence). Trimming at V came to 3 bases and at J to 6 bases, leaving 5 bases not matched to a gene. This CDR3 is built from 15 residues. In DNA form, the CDR3 reads TGTGCCAGCAGCTACGGACTAGCGGGCCTCAATGAGCAGTTCTTC. It encodes CASSYGLAGLNEQFF.

The chain joins TRBV10-3 to TRBJ2-2, with D tentatively TRBD2 (5 bases). The ends were cut back, 9 bases at V and 3 bases at J, with 14 bases in the middle. The germline V gene has CDR1 ENHRY and CDR2 SYGVKD. This CDR3 is built from 14 residues. CDR3 residues: CAITRAVDTGELFF. CDR3 nucleotides: TGTGCCATTACTCGAGCGGTTGACACCGGGGAGCTGTTTTTT.

J is TRBJ2-7 and V is TRBV6-5; possible D gene TRBD2, 5 bases. The V gene's germline CDR1 is MNHEY and CDR2 SVGAGI. V lost 4 bases and J lost 4, with 11 bases in between. The CDR3 covers 13 residues. The DNA for the CDR3 is TGTGCCAGCAGTTCCACTAGTTGGTACGAGCAGTACTTC. Residues: CASSSTSWYEQYF.

J is TRBJ2-2 and V is TRBV5-5; D might be TRBD1 (6 bases). The V end lost 1 base, the J end lost 1 base, and 8 bases lay between the germline ends. From germline, CDR1 is SGHKS and CDR2 YYEKEE (reference sequence). The CDR3 is made up of 15 amino acids. The CDR3 spells CASSLRGQNTGELFF. The CDR3, as DNA: TGTGCCAGCAGCTTGAGGGGACAGAACACCGGGGAGCTGTTTTTT.

J is TRBJ2-2 and V is TRBV4-3; 8 bases match TRBD2. The CDR3 is made up of 16 amino acids. Germline loops: CDR1 LGHNA, CDR2 YSLEER. Trimming at V came to 3 bases and at J to 6 bases, leaving 9 bases not matched to a gene. Here the CDR3 reads CASSQDPGLGPGELFF. The DNA of the CDR3 is TGCGCCAGCAGCCAGGACCCGGGACTAGGACCCGGGGAGCTGTTTTTT.